Sequencing of this TCR beta chain was carried out in a study of PD-1 blockade in classical Hodgkin lymphoma. V was clipped by 1 base and J by 1 base; unmatched bases: 4. This CDR3 contains 16 residues. Germline assignment: CDR1 MGHDK and CDR2 SYGVNS. TCRdb's table, derived via immunoSEQ multiplex PCR, lists solely in-frame clones and lacks some. The table has some 39,000 clones, approximately 91% seen once; the top ten hold about a tenth. Exposure to brentuximab vedotin varied, and each patient had relapsed following autologous stem cell transplantation. Best responses fell into complete response, partial response or progressive disease. Remarks on this clone: What it binds is not known.

Study-level results: Individuals initiating nivolumab under 1 year after ASCT were excluded.

The sequencing here drew on peripheral blood mononuclear cells (PBMCs), taken at baseline. This receptor was identified in a human donor with classical Hodgkin lymphoma. V gene TRBV25-1 combines with J gene TRBJ1-3; 7 nucleotides align to TRBD1. The CDR3 DNA reads as TGTGCCAGCAGTGAATTTGAGGGGGCATCTGGAAACACCATATATTTT. It translates to CASSEFEGASGNTIYF.